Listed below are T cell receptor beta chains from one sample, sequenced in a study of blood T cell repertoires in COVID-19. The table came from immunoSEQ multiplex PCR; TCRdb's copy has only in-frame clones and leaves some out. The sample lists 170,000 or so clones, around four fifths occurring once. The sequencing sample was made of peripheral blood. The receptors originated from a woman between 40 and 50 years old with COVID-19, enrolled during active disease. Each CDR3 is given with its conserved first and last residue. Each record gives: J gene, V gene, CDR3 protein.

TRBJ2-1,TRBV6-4,CASSQGYEQFF
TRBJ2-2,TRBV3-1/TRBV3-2,CASSGGGAGELFF
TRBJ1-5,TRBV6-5,CASSYSLVSNQPQHF
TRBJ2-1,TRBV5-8,CASSLAGLAGFSSYNEQFF
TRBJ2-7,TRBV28,CASSLSGQGSSYEQYF
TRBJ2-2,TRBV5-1,CASSFSKVTGLNTGELFF
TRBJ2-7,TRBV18,CASSPRREGSYEQYF
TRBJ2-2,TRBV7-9,CASRLAGTGGSGELFF
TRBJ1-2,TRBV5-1,CASSTTGQGGNYGYTF
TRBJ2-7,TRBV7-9,CASSSTGGSSYEQYF
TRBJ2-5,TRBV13,CASSIRSGISETQYF
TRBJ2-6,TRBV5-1,CASSLGLAGATGANVLTF
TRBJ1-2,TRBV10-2,CASSEDRDYGYTF
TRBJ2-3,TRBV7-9,CASSATGPDTQYF
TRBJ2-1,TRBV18,CASSRGVYEQFF
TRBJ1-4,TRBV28,CASGRGEKLFF
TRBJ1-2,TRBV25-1,CASSEDSRPYGYTF
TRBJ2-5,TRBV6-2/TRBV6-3,CASSSKTATIQETQYF
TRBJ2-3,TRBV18,CASSPSGTSIRDTQYF
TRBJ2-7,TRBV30,CAWSPTGRGVEEQYF
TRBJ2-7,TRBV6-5,CASSSPGQGYHEQYF
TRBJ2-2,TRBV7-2,CASSGTSGGIGELFF
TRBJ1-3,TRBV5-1,CASSITGASSGNTIYF
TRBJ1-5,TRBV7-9,CASSPRRGGDRGQPQHF
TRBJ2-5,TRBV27,CASRGGRGETQYF
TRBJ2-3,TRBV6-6,CASRRGGITDTQYF
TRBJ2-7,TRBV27,CASSTRAGGGNEQYF
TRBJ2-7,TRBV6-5,CASSRPTGYEQYF
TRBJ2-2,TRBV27,CASSLLAGVAGELFF
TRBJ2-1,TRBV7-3,CASSPEAQIYNEQFF
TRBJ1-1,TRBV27,CASSLMVHSNTEAFF
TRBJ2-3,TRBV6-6,CASSSIGSGREDTQYF
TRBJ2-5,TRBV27,CASSLGGGGLQTQYF
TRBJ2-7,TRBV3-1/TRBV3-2,CASSRQMLADEQYF
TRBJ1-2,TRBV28,CASSHRDGYTF
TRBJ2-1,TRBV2,CASRDTGSSYNEQFF
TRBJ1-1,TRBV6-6,CASSYTGLGRGTEAFF
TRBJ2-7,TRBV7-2,CASSLRTSDGEQYF
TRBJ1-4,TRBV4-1,CASSQARGGKRDEKLFF
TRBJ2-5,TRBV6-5,CAGKIAGRETQYF
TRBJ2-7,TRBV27,CASPGTYEQYF
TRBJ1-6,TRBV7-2,CASSSRQGAHPTLHF
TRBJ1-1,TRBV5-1,CASSLTGITEAFF
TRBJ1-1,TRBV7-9,CASSLAGRATEAFF
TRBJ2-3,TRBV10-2,CASSETSGSGDTQYF
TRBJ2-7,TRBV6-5,CASSSLFSGRTYEQYF
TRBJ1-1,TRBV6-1,CASSENVRGGKTEAFF
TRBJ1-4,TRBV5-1,CASSLDRPNEKLFF
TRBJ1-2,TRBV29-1,CSVPWGGATDGYTF
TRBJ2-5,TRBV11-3,CASSPRGGGRWETQYF
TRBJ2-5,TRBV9,CASSVGWQETQYF
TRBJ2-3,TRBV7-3,CASSLGAGFSTDTQYF
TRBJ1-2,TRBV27,CASSVTGRVNYGYTF
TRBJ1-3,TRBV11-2,CASSWQGASSGNTIYF
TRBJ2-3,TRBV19,CASRLRGRVADTQYF